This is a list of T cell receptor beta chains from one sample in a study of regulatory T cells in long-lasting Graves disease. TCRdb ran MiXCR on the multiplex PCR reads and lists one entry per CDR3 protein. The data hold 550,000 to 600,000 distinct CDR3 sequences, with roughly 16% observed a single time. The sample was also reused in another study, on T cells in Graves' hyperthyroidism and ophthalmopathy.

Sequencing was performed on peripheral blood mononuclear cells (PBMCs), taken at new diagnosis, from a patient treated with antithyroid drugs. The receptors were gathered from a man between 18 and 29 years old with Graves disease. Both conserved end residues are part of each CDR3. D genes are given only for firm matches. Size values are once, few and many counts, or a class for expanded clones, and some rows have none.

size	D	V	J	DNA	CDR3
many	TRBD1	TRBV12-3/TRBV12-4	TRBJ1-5	TGTGCCAGCAGGGGGGGAGGGGGCTTCAATCAGCCCCAGCATTTT	CASRGGGGFNQPQHF
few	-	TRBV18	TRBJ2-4	TGTGCCAGCTCACCAGTGGGAATAAACATTCAGTACTTC	CASSPVGINIQYF
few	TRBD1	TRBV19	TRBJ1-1	TGTGCCAGTAGTTATGGGACAGTACCAATGAACACTGAAGCTTTCTTT	CASSYGTVPMNTEAFF
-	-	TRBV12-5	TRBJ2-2	TGTGCTAGTGGTTTGGTACAAATCGCGAACACCGGGGAGCTGTTTTTT	CASGLVQIANTGELFF
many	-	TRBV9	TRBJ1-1	TGTGCCAGCAGCCCTGGGTGGCTGTGGAACACTGAAGCTTTCTTT	CASSPGWLWNTEAFF
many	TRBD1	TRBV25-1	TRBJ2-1	TGTGCCAGCAGTGACGACAGGGAGTCCTACAATGAGCAGTTCTTC	CASSDDRESYNEQFF
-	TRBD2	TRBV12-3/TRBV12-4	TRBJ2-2	TGTGCCAGCAGTTTAGGAGGACTAGCGGGGATTATGACCGGGGAGCTGTTTTTT	CASSLGGLAGIMTGELFF
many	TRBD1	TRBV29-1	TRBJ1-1	TGCAGCGGTCGACAGGGGGCGAGGACTGAAGCTTTCTTT	CSGRQGARTEAFF
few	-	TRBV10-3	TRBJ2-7	TGTGCCATCAAAGGGACCCGGGACGAGGCCTACGAGCAGTACTTC	CAIKGTRDEAYEQYF
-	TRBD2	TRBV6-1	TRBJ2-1	TGTGCCAGCATCACTAGCGGGAGACGGCATGAGCAGTTCTTC	CASITSGRRHEQFF
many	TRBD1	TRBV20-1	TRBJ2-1	TGCAGTGCTAGAGATCGGACAGGGAACAATGAGCAGTTCTTC	CSARDRTGNNEQFF
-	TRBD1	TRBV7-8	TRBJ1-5	TGTGCCAGCAGCTTAGGTCCAGGGGGCGGCCAGCCCCAGCATTTT	CASSLGPGGGQPQHF
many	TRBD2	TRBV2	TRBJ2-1	TGTGCCAGCATAGGACTAGCGTTTGCCCGGGAGCAGTTCTTC	CASIGLAFAREQFF
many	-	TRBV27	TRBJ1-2	TGTGCCAGCAGTCCAGGGTCTACGCGGCTTGGCTACACCTTC	CASSPGSTRLGYTF
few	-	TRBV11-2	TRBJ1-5	TGTGCCAGCAGCTTAGGACCAGGGACCAATCAGCCCCAGCATTTT	CASSLGPGTNQPQHF
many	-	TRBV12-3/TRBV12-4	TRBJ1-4	TGTGCCAGCAGTTTGGAAGGTTGGGCTAATGAAAAACTGTTTTTT	CASSLEGWANEKLFF
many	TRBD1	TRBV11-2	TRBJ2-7	TGTGCCAGCAGCTTAGTAAGGCAGGGGGCATGGGAGCAGTACTTC	CASSLVRQGAWEQYF
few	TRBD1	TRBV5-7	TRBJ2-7	TGTGCCAGCAGCTCGGGACAGAGAACCGAGCAGTACTTC	CASSSGQRTEQYF
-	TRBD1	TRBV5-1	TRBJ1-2	TGCGCCAGCAGCTCGACAGGGAATAACTATGGCTACACCTTC	CASSSTGNNYGYTF
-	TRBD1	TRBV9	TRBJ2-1	TGTGCCAGCAGCGCCCCCGGGACAGGAGGTTACAATGAGCAGTTCTTC	CASSAPGTGGYNEQFF
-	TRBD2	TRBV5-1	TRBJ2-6	TGCGCCAGCAGCTCGGGAGGCAACTCTGGGGCCAACGTCCTGACTTTC	CASSSGGNSGANVLTF
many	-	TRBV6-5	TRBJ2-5	TGTGCCAGCAGTTACTCTGGAAGCGGGCGGGCCGCAGAGACCCAGTACTTC	CASSYSGSGRAAETQYF
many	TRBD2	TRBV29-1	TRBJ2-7	TGCAGCGTTGGACTAGCGGGAGTCTACGAGCAGTACTTC	CSVGLAGVYEQYF
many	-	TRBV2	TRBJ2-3	TGTGCCAGCAGCCCTCGGGGGACAGATACGCAGTATTTT	CASSPRGTDTQYF
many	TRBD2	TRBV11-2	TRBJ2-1	TGTGCCAGCGGGACTAGTCCCCAGAGCTCCTACAATGAGCAGTTCTTC	CASGTSPQSSYNEQFF
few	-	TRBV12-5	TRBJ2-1	TGTGCTAGTGGTTTGGTTAATGAGCAGTTCTTC	CASGLVNEQFF
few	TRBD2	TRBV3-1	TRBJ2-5	TGTGCCAGCAGCCAAGAACTAGCGGCGGAGACCCAGTACTTC	CASSQELAAETQYF
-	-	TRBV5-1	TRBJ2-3	TGCGCCAGCACCCCGAAGGGACAGGGGCACCTAGCGGGAGGCCCCTTCACGGATACGCAGTATTTT	CASTPKGQGHLAGGPFTDTQYF
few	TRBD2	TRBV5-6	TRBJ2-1	TGTGCCAGCAGCTATAGGACTAGCGCATACAATGAGCAGTTCTTC	CASSYRTSAYNEQFF
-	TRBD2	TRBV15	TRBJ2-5	TGTGCCACCAGCAAAGGACTAGAAGAGACCCAGTACTTC	CATSKGLEETQYF
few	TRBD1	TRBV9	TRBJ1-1	TGTGCCAGCAGCGTGACAGGGGCCGATAACACTGAAGCTTTCTTT	CASSVTGADNTEAFF
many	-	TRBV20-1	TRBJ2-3	TGCAGTGCTAGAAGGGGGGGCAGCGCAGATACGCAGTATTTT	CSARRGGSADTQYF
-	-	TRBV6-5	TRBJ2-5	TGTGCCAGCAGTTTTCCACTACAGGAGACCCAGTACTTC	CASSFPLQETQYF
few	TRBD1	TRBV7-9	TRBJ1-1	TGTGCCAGCAGCCGATCGGGACAGGGGCCGGACACTGAAGCTTTCTTT	CASSRSGQGPDTEAFF
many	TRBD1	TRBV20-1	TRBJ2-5	TGCAGTGCCGACAGGACAGGGGGGTCCGGGGAGACCCAGTACTTC	CSADRTGGSGETQYF
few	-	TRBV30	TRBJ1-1	TGTGCCTGGAGTGTGGTAGGGGTCCGAGCTTTCTTT	CAWSVVGVRAFF
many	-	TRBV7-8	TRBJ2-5	TGTGCCAGCAGCTTAGTAATTTGGCAGGTCGGAGAGACCCAGTACTTC	CASSLVIWQVGETQYF
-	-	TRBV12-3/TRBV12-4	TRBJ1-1	TGTGCCAGCAGGGGGTCGCCTGTTACCCCTGAAGCTTTCTTT	CASRGSPVTPEAFF